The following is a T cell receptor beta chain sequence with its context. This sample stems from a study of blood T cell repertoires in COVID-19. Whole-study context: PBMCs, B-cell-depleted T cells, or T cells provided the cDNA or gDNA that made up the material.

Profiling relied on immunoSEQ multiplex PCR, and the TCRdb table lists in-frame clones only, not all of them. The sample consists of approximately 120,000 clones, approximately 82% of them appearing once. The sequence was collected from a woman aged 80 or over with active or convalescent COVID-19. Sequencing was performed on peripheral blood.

The CDR3 DNA follows: TGTGCCAGCAGAAAATTCCCCGGACAGGGGGCAGTCACTGAAGCTTTCTTT. Amino acids: CASRKFPGQGAVTEAFF. V usage is TRBV27 and J usage is TRBJ1-1; 11 nucleotides agree with TRBD1. Germline CDR1 and CDR2: MNHEY and SMNVEV (reference sequence). After removal of 6 bases from V and 4 bases from J, the junction contained 13 bases not matched to a gene. CDR3 length: 17 residues.